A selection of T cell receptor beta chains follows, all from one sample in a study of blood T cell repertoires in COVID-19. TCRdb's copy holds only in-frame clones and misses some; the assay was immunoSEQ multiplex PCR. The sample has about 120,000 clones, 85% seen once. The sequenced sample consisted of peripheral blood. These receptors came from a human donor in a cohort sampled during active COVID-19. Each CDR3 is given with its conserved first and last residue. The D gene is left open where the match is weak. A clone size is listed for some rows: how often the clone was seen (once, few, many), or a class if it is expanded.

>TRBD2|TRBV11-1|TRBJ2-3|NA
TGTGCCAGCAGCTCTGGACTAGCGGGGACAGATACGCAGTATTTT
CASSSGLAGTDTQYF
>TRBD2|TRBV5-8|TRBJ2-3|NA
TGTGCCAGCAGCCCCCAATGGGAGGGGGATACGCAGTATTTT
CASSPQWEGDTQYF
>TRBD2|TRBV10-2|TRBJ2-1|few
TGCGCCAGCAAGAAGCCAGCGGGGGTGCTAAAAAGCTCCTACAATGAGCAGTTCTTC
CASKKPAGVLKSSYNEQFF
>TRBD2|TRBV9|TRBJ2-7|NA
TGTGCCAGCAGCGTAGGGCCAGCGGGGGTCTACGAGCAGTACTTC
CASSVGPAGVYEQYF
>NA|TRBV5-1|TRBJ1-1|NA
TGCGCCAGCAGCTTGGGAGGGTCCGGTGGGCCTGAAGCTTTCTTT
CASSLGGSGGPEAFF
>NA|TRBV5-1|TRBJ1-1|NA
TGCGCCAGCAGCCCCCGGGAGGGGAACACTGAAGCTTTCTTT
CASSPREGNTEAFF
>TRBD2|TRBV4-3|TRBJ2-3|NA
TGCGCCAGCAGCCGAGGCGGACTAGCAGGGGATACGCAGTATTTT
CASSRGGLAGDTQYF
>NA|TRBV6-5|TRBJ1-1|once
TGTGCCAGCAGCCAGGTGATCGGTGAAGCTTTCTTT
CASSQVIGEAFF
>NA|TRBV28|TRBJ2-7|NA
TGTGCCAGCATCGGCAGGCCCTCCTACGAGCAGTACTTC
CASIGRPSYEQYF
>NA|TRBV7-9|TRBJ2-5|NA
TGTGCCAGCAGCTTAGGAGGAGGGTTCCAAGAGACCCAGTACTTC
CASSLGGGFQETQYF
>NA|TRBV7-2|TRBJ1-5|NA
TGTGCCAGCAGCCACCGGGATCGAAACCAGGACTATAGCAATCAGCCCCAGCATTTT
CASSHRDRNQDYSNQPQHF
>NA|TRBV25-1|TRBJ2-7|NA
TGTGCCAGCAGCGGGTCCCCCGGCCTCTACGAGCAGTACTTC
CASSGSPGLYEQYF
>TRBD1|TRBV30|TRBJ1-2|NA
TGTGCCTGGAGCAGGACAGGGAACTATGGCTACACCTTC
CAWSRTGNYGYTF
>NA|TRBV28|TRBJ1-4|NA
TGTGCCAGCAGTGAGGGGGGGGCTAATGAAAAACTGTTTTTT
CASSEGGANEKLFF
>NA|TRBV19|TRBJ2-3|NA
TGTGCCAGTAGTGCGTCCAGGATGGTTGAAAAAACAGATACGCAGTATTTT
CASSASRMVEKTDTQYF
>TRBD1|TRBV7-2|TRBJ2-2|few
TGTGCCAGCAGCTTTGGGGACAGGGCGGTCGGGGAGCTGTTTTTT
CASSFGDRAVGELFF
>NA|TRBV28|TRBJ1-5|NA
TGTGCCAGTCATAGCAATCAGCCCCAGCATTTT
CASHSNQPQHF
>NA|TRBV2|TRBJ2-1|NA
TGTGCCAGCAACGCCGACAGGCTGAACAATGAGCAGTTCTTC
CASNADRLNNEQFF
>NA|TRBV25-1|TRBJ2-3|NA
TGTGCCAGCAGTGAATCGGGGGGCACAGATACGCAGTATTTT
CASSESGGTDTQYF
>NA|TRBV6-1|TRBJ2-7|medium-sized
TGTGCCAGCAGTGAACCGGGCTACGAGCAGTACTTC
CASSEPGYEQYF
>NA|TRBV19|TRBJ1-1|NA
TGTGCCAGTAGTATAGGCGGGGGGCCGATGAACACTGAAGCTTTCTTT
CASSIGGGPMNTEAFF
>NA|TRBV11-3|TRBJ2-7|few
TGTGCCAGCAGCTTAGAAGTCAGAACCCAGGGCCAGCAGTACTTC
CASSLEVRTQGQQYF
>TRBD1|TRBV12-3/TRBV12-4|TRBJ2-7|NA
TGTGCCAGTGGACAGGGGCTATACGAGCAGTACTTC
CASGQGLYEQYF
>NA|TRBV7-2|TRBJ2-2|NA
TGTGCCAGCAGCTTGTTTACTAGAGACACCGGGGAGCTGTTTTTT
CASSLFTRDTGELFF
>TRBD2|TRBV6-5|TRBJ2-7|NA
TGTGCCAGCAGGACTAGCGGAGTCTACGAGCAGTACTTC
CASRTSGVYEQYF